The source of this T cell receptor beta chain is a study of T cell responses to AZD1222 COVID-19 vaccine. Overall study findings and caveats: Vaccine-associated CD4 TCRs spanned spike, dominant at 160-218 and 743-854. Researchers took repertoire samples only after the peak T cell response had come.

Pooling was applied to second doses at about 4 or about 12 weeks. Measured with immunoSEQ multiplex PCR; TCRdb has only the in-frame clones, and not every one. The sample shows about 77,000 clones, 80% to 95% of them seen only once. Note on this clone: Its cognate antigen is unknown.

The TCR comes from an adult who received the AZD1222 COVID-19 vaccine. This specimen consisted of peripheral blood, obtained 28 days after the second AZD1222 dose.

The CDR3 here is CASSPTGLKANEKLFF. Here the CDR3 DNA reads TGTGCCAGTAGTCCGACAGGGCTTAAAGCTAATGAAAAACTGTTTTTT. This chain uses TRBV19 with TRBJ1-4; TRBD1 aligns across 7 bases. V was pared by 5 bases and J by 3 bases, with 9 bases of the junction left unmatched. CDR3 length: 16 residues. Germline V lookup: CDR1 LNHDA, CDR2 SQIVND (reference sequence).